This T cell receptor beta chain was documented in a study of blood T cell repertoires in COVID-19. Study in general: Nucleic acid was either cDNA or gDNA, and it came from T cells, B-cell-depleted T cells, or PBMCs.

Assignment of participants to cohorts was predicated upon participant-reported clinical history. The data were produced by immunoSEQ multiplex PCR, yet TCRdb's version contains in-frame clones alone and is incomplete. The data show 200,000 to 250,000 clones, around nine tenths seen once. The germline V gene encodes CDR1 LGHNA and CDR2 YSLEER. This CDR3 has 15 amino acids. Deletions cut 0 bases from V and 4 bases from J, with 10 bases between. This receptor was identified in a man aged 25 to 40 who had recovered from COVID-19. The sequencing sample was made of PBMCs or T cells enriched from blood (not recorded which). This chain uses TRBV4-3 with TRBJ1-5; unclear D gene. CDR3 in DNA: TGCGCCAGCAGCCAAGATTCAGGCAGAAATCAGCCCCAGCATTTT. Its protein is CASSQDSGRNQPQHF.